Shown below are 17 T cell receptor beta chains from a single sample sequenced in a study of OX40 agonist ivuxolimab in advanced cancers. The assay was immunoSEQ multiplex PCR, and TCRdb's table has in-frame clones only and misses some. The sample records around 100,000 clones, around 90% being singletons. Specimen: CD4+ or CD8+ T cells sorted from blood, collected in a trial of the OX40 agonist ivuxolimab. Every receptor here comes from an adult with an advanced solid tumor such as melanoma, head and neck, liver or kidney cancer.

The chain employs TRBV7-2 and TRBJ1-2, with a weak D call TRBD1 (6 bases). CDR3 length: 14 residues. Germline V lookup: CDR1 SGHTA, CDR2 FQGNSA. The V and J ends lost 11 bases and 4 bases respectively, with 20 bases between them. CDR3 nucleotide sequence: TGTGCCGCTGGGGGGGCCGGCAGGACCTATGGCTACACCTTC. It yields the protein CAAGGAGRTYGYTF. Complete variable domain (other parts from reference TRBV7-2 and TRBJ1-2): GAGVSQSPSNKVTEKGKDVELRCDPISGHTALYWYRQSLGQGLEFLIYFQGNSAPDKSGLPSDRFSAERTGGSVSTLTIQRTQQEDSAVYLCAAGGAGRTYGYTFGSGTRLTVV.

This chain joins TRBV6-4 and TRBJ2-1; TRBD2 is a possible D gene (5 bases). The CDR3 covers 14 residues. CDR1 MRHNA and CDR2 SNTAGT come from the germline V gene. Trimming took 6 bases from V and 0 from J, leaving 9 bases between them. Written as DNA, the CDR3 is TGTGCCAGCAGACGGGAAAGCTCCTACAATGAGCAGTTCTTC. Translation: CASRRESSYNEQFF.

CDR3 coding DNA: TGTGCCAGCAGTTTACCCCTAGAAACCTACGAGCAGTACTTC. Translation gives CASSLPLETYEQYF. The J gene is TRBJ2-7, the V gene TRBV28; D is unclear. The CDR3 is 14 residues long. The germline CDR1 and CDR2 sequences are MDHEN and SYDVKM. Trimming stripped 2 bases from V and 2 bases from J, with 10 bases between.

This chain links TRBV19 with TRBJ1-5; 9 nucleotides line up with TRBD1. CDR3 length equals 16 residues. Germline CDR1 and CDR2: LNHDA and SQIVND (reference sequence). Unmatched junction bases numbered 6, after V lost 5 bases and J lost 1 base. CDR3 in DNA: TGTGCCAGTAGTCTCCGGACAGGGGTAAGCAATCAGCCCCAGCATTTT. It is translated as CASSLRTGVSNQPQHF.

A few counts support this clone. The genes are TRBV5-4 and TRBJ1-2; possible D gene TRBD1, 5 bases. CDR3 size: 15 residues. Trimming took off 4 bases at V and 2 bases at J, with 15 bases between the two ends. Germline V gene data show CDR1 as SGHNT and CDR2 as YYREEE (reference sequence). Here the CDR3 reads CASSLQGAENYGYTF. In DNA form, the CDR3 reads TGTGCCAGCAGCCTACAAGGGGCCGAAAACTATGGCTACACCTTC.

V usage is TRBV21-1 and J usage is TRBJ2-7; no check of the table's D call, TRBD2, against the DNA was made. TRBV21-1 corresponds to a pseudogene. This CDR3 contains 14 residues. CDR3 coding DNA: TGTGCCAGCAGCAAGAAACCGGGGGCCTACGAGCAGTACTTC. It specifies CASSKKPGAYEQYF.

The chain employs TRBV28 and TRBJ1-1; 7 bases fit TRBD1. Germline V gives CDR1 MDHEN, CDR2 SYDVKM. The CDR3 sequence is 16 residues long. V shed 1 base and J 1 base; nucleotides not matched to a gene: 6. CDR3 region: CASSLLGGQQNTEAFF. CDR3 coding DNA: TGTGCCAGCAGTTTATTAGGGGGACAGCAGAACACTGAAGCTTTCTTT.

The rearrangement links TRBV6-5 to TRBJ1-2, with TRBD1 matching 8 bases. The V segment lost 3 bases and the J segment 13 bases; nucleotides outside the gene matches: 13. There are 14 residues in the CDR3. The germline V gene encodes CDR1 MNHEY and CDR2 SVGAGI. CDR3 amino acids: CASSYDDRGPSRTF. CDR3 bases: TGTGCCAGCAGTTATGATGACAGGGGACCATCCCGCACCTTC.

V is TRBV27 and J is TRBJ2-7; perhaps D is TRBD1 or TRBD2 (5 bases each). In germline, CDR1 is MNHEY, CDR2 SMNVEV (reference sequence). Trimming shortened V by 2 bases and J by 4 bases, and 15 bases separated the two germline ends. The CDR3 totals 15 residues. In DNA, the CDR3 is TGTGCCAGCAGTTTACGGCAGGGAGTACTTTACGAGCAGTACTTC. It yields the protein CASSLRQGVLYEQYF.

V gene TRBV6-1 combines with J gene TRBJ1-1; no definite D call. CDR1 is MNHNS and CDR2 is SASEGT in the germline V gene. Trimming took off 8 bases at V and 4 bases at J, with 17 bases between the two ends. This CDR3 comprises 14 residues. The CDR3 nucleotides are TGTGCCAGCCACCCGTGGGGAGTGGGCACTGAAGCTTTCTTT. Amino acids: CASHPWGVGTEAFF.

The gene calls are TRBV6-1 and TRBJ2-7, with no clear D. The germline V gene has CDR1 MNHNS and CDR2 SASEGT. The CDR3 totals 10 residues. The ends were cut back, 10 bases at V and 5 bases at J, with 9 bases in the middle. This CDR3 is CATGVHEQYF. The CDR3 DNA follows: TGTGCCACCGGAGTGCACGAGCAGTACTTC.

The sample holds one count of this clone. V and J are TRBV4-1 and TRBJ2-7; 9 bases match TRBD1. Per germline, CDR1 MGHRA and CDR2 YSYEKL. The ends lost 3 bases at V and 3 bases at J; junction bases unmatched: 9. The CDR3 is 16 amino acids. The CDR3 sequence is CASSQPGQGGGYEQYF. CDR3 in DNA: TGCGCCAGCAGCCAGCCGGGACAGGGAGGCGGCTACGAGCAGTACTTC.

The chain combines TRBV6-5 with TRBJ1-1; D call uncertain. V lost 8 bases to trimming and J lost 4 bases, with 14 bases between them. This CDR3 has 13 residues. Looked up from germline, CDR1 is MNHEY and CDR2 is SVGAGI. The CDR3 bases are TGTGCCAGCGCGTTTTTCAGAGGCACTGAAGCTTTCTTT. This encodes CASAFFRGTEAFF.

The chain is built from TRBV7-8 and TRBJ1-1; a possible D gene is TRBD1 (6 bases). CDR3 length: 15 residues. CDR1 is SGHVS, CDR2 FQNEAQ, per germline. The V end was cut by 5 bases, the J end by 6 bases, with 19 bases between. The DNA for the CDR3 is TGTGCCAGCAGCCCGCGGGGGCGGAGGGTGTCTGAAGCTTTCTTT. Its translation: CASSPRGRRVSEAFF.

The chain couples TRBV10-3 to TRBJ2-7, with D tentatively TRBD1 (6 bases). The CDR3 consists of 14 residues. V shed 3 bases and J shed 6 bases, with 15 bases lying between them. CDR1 ENHRY and CDR2 SYGVKD come from the germline V gene. Here the CDR3 DNA reads TGTGCCATCAGTGAAGGGACAATATTGTCCGAGCAGTACTTC. Translated: CAISEGTILSEQYF.

This sequence joins TRBV13 and TRBJ2-3; unclear D gene. CDR3 size: 11 residues. Per the germline V gene, CDR1 is PRHDT and CDR2 is FYEKMQ (reference sequence). V was shortened by 5 bases and J by 4 bases, with 4 bases between the two germline ends. This CDR3 is CASSLADTQYF. CDR3 coding DNA: TGTGCCAGCAGCCTAGCAGATACGCAGTATTTT. Drawing the rest from reference TRBV13 and TRBJ2-3, the complete variable domain is AAGVIQSPRHLIKEKRETATLKCYPIPRHDTVYWYQQGPGQDPQFLISFYEKMQSDKGSIPDRFSAQQFSDYHSELNMSSLELGDSALYFCASSLADTQYFGPGTRLTVL.

Note on this clone: Sequence at one end of the junction differs from germline and may be a read error. V is TRBV28 and J is TRBJ2-1, with no clear D. From germline, CDR1 is MDHEN and CDR2 SYDVKM. This CDR3 has 12 amino acids. CDR3 nucleotides: TGTGCCAGCAGTTTAGGTATTAACATCCCGATCTTC. Translating gives CASSLGINIPIF.